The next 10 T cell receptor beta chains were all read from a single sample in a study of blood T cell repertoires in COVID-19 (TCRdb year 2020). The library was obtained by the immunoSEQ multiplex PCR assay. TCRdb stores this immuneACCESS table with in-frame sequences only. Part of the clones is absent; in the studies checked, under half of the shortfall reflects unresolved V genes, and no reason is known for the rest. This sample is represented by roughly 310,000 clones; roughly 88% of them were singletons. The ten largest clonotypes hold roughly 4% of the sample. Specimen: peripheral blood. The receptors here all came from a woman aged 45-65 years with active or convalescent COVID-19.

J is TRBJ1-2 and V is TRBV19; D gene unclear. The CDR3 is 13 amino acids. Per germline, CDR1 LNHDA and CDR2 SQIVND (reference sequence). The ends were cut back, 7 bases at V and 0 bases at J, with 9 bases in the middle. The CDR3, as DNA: TGTGCCAGTACGAGGGCCCCTAACTATGGCTACACCTTC. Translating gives CASTRAPNYGYTF.

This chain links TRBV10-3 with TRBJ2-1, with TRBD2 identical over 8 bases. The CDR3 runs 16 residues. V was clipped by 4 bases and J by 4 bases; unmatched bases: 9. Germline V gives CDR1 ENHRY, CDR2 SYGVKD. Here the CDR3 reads CAISGSGGFPYNEQFF. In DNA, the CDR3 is TGTGCCATCAGTGGTTCGGGGGGGTTTCCATACAATGAGCAGTTCTTC.

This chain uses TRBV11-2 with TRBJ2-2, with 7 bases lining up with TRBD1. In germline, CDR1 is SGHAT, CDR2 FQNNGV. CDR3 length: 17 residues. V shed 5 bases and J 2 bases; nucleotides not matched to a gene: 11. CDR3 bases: TGTGCCAGCAGCCGAGACCGGGACAGACAAAACACCGGGGAGCTGTTTTTT. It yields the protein CASSRDRDRQNTGELFF. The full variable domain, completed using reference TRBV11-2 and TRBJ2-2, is EAGVAQSPRYKIIEKRQSVAFWCNPISGHATLYWYQQILGQGPKLLIQFQNNGVVDDSQLPKDRFSAERLKGVDSTLKIQPAKLEDSAVYLCASSRDRDRQNTGELFFGEGSRLTVL.

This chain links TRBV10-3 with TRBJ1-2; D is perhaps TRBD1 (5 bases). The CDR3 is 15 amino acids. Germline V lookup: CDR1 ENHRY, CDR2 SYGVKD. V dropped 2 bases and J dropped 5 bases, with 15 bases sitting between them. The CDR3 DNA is TGTGCCATCAGTGAGGGAGGGGCCCTTGGATATGGCTACACCTTC. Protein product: CAISEGGALGYGYTF.

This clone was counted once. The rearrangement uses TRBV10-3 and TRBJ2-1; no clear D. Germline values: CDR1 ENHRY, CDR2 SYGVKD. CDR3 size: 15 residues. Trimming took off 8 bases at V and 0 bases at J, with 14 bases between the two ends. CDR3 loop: CAISRVRDSYNEQFF. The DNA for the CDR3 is TGTGCCATCTCTCGGGTCAGAGACTCCTACAATGAGCAGTTCTTC.

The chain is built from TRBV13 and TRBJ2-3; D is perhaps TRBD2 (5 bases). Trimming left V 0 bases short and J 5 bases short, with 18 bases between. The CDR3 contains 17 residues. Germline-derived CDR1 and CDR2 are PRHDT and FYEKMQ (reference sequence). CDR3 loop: CASSLGGSATGGDTQYF. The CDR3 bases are TGTGCCAGCAGCTTAGGGGGGAGCGCTACCGGCGGAGATACGCAGTATTTT.

The CDR3 nucleotides read TGCGCCAGCAGCCAACAAAACTATGGCTACACCTTC. It yields the protein CASSQQNYGYTF. V is TRBV4-1 and J is TRBJ1-2; D ambiguous. V was trimmed by 2 bases and J by 2 bases, leaving 3 bases between them. The V gene's germline CDR1 is MGHRA and CDR2 YSYEKL. CDR3 length equals 12 residues.

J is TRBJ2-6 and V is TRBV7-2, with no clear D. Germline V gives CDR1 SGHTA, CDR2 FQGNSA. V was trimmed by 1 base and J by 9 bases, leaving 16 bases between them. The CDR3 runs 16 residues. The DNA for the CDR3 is TGTGCCAGCAGCTTAGAATTCTCTCGGCCGGGCAACGTCCTGACTTTC. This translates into CASSLEFSRPGNVLTF.

The CDR3 DNA reads TGTGCCAGCTCACCCAGGAGGGGGCTCGCTGGAAACACCATATATTTT. It codes for CASSPRRGLAGNTIYF. This sequence joins TRBV18 and TRBJ1-3, with 7 bases that match TRBD1. CDR3 size: 16 residues. Trimming at V came to 3 bases and at J to 2 bases, leaving 7 bases not matched to a gene. Germline CDR1 is KGHSH and CDR2 is LQKENI. Drawing the rest from reference TRBV18 and TRBJ1-3, the complete variable domain is NAGVMQNPRHLVRRRGQEARLRCSPMKGHSHVYWYRQLPEEGLKFMVYLQKENIIDESGMPKERFSAEFPKEGPSILRIQQVVRGDSAAYFCASSPRRGLAGNTIYFGEGSWLTVV.

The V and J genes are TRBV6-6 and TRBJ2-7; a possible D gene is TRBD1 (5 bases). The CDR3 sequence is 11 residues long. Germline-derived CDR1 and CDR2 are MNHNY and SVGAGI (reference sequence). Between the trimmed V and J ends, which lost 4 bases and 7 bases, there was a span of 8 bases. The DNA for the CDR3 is TGTGCCAGCAGTTTAGGGGAAGAGCAGTACTTC. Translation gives CASSLGEEQYF.